The following is a T cell receptor beta chain sequence with its context. Libraries were prepared by immunoSEQ multiplex PCR; TCRdb keeps only in-frame clonotypes and omits some of them. The sample comprises 60,000 to 70,000 clones, around four fifths of which are singletons, and 4% rests with the top ten. This sample stems from a study of radiotherapy plus CTLA-4 blockade in lung cancer. Germline assignment: CDR1 MNHEY and CDR2 SVGAGI. With 0 bases removed from V and 1 base from J, the gap between germline ends came to 9 bases. CDR3 length: 16 amino acids. The source is a human donor with non-small cell lung cancer who had a partial response to radiotherapy plus ipilimumab. The V gene is TRBV6-5, the J gene TRBJ2-2; no clear D gene. This sample comprised peripheral blood, obtained from a patient treated with radiotherapy plus ipilimumab. CDR3 sequence: CASSYSMSGNTGELFF. Written as DNA, the CDR3 is TGTGCCAGCAGTTACTCGATGTCCGGGAACACCGGGGAGCTGTTTTTT.